The entry below describes one T cell receptor (beta chain). This specimen comes from a study of technical replicates of blood from several donors. The assay was immunoSEQ multiplex PCR, and TCRdb's table has in-frame clones only and misses some. The table has 50,000 to 75,000 clones, just over 90% seen once. The clonotype was recovered from a human donor in good health. Some clones in this sample may be carry-over from other donors' samples. Specimen: PBMCs.

The CDR3 loop is CSARQGGVLGYTF. CDR3 nucleotide sequence: TGCAGCGCCCGACAGGGAGGCGTTTTGGGCTACACCTTC. This chain links TRBV29-1 with TRBJ1-2, with 7 nucleotides matching TRBD1. The CDR3 is made up of 13 amino acids. The germline V gene has CDR1 SQVTM and CDR2 ANQGSEA. Germline trimming cut 7 bases from V and 8 bases from J; bases unmatched to any gene: 13.